This TCR beta chain stems from a study of T cell repertoires in cytomegalovirus infection. Study in general: Selection of CMV epitopes for the study included recently identified HLA-C-restricted and well-studied HLA-B-restricted ones. Carrying CMV and the relevant HLA type showed in public TCR beta signatures. Study outcomes and limitations: CMV-specific TCR beta clonotypes restricted by HLA-C were the ones dominating the ex vivo response. Public TCR beta family frequency separated CMV-and-HLA carriers, including in an independent cohort.

With 6 bases removed from V and 3 bases from J, the gap between germline ends came to 11 bases. Germline-derived CDR1 and CDR2 are LNHDA and SQIVND (reference sequence). The CDR3 has 13 amino acids. In this sample, this clonotype turned up a few times. Its antigen is unknown. From the reads, TCRdb called clonotypes with MiXCR, one entry per CDR3 protein. The repertoire holds around 300,000 distinct CDR3 sequences, with approximately 22% as singletons. The rearrangement joins TRBV19 to TRBJ1-2; D unresolved. The material was cultured PBMCs, obtained from culture after CMV antigen stimulation. The TCR comes from a human donor in good health (CMV status not recorded). Some clones in this sample may be carry-over from other donors' samples. CDR3 nucleotide sequence: TGTGCCAGTAGCCCCGACCCGGACTATGGCTACACCTTC. Its translation: CASSPDPDYGYTF.